The clone carrying this T cell receptor beta chain came up a few times. Its antigen is still unknown. TCRdb used MiXCR to reprocess the reads, holding one entry per CDR3 protein. The repertoire holds about 62,000 distinct CDR3 sequences, 60% to 65% seen once, with approximately 1.8% in the top ten. These data are taken from a study of type 1 regulatory T cells. Study summary: T-allo10 is an in vitro-generated, Tr1-enriched CD4 T cell product specific for alloantigen.

The CDR3 length is 12 residues. V dropped 2 bases and J dropped 12; count of bases not matched to a gene: 4. The germline V gene encodes CDR1 DFQATT and CDR2 SNEGSKA (reference sequence). Study-wide points: Type 1 regulatory T cells had a more restricted TCR repertoire than non-type 1 regulatory T cells.

The sequence derives from a human donor in good health. Sequences were obtained from cultured non-Tr1 T cells, either the whole culture or a sorted T cell fraction (not recorded which). The chain joins TRBV20-1 to TRBJ2-1, with TRBD2 identical over 10 bases. DNA for the CDR3: TGCAGTGCTAGAACTCCTAGCGGGGGGCAGTTCTTC. Translated: CSARTPSGGQFF.